Listed here are 20 T cell receptor beta chains from one sample, sequenced in a study of cytomegalovirus exposure and HLA in healthy donors. Primers included in the PCR were 60 Vbeta and 13 Jbeta primers. Measured with immunoSEQ multiplex PCR; TCRdb has only the in-frame clones, and not every one. The sample holds approximately 170,000 clones, approximately 86% seen once. Sequenced sample: PBMCs. These receptors were obtained from a male donor in good health and CMV-seronegative.

This chain links TRBV19 with TRBJ2-6, with D possibly TRBD2 on 6 matching bases. V lost 9 bases and J lost 0, with 12 bases in between. The germline CDR1 and CDR2 sequences are LNHDA and SQIVND (reference sequence). The CDR3 consists of 15 residues. In DNA, the CDR3 is TGTGCCAGCCACCGGGGGAACTCTGGGGCCAACGTCCTGACTTTC. Residues: CASHRGNSGANVLTF.

The rearrangement joins TRBV11-3 to TRBJ2-1, with 10 bases matching TRBD1. Losses at the gene ends were 5 bases for V and 3 bases for J; bases not matched to a gene: 4. Germline loops: CDR1 SGHNT, CDR2 YENEEA. This CDR3 has 15 residues. This chain's CDR3 is CASSRDRGVYNEQFF. The CDR3 DNA reads as TGTGCCAGCAGCCGGGACAGGGGAGTCTACAATGAGCAGTTCTTC.

V and J are TRBV7-2 and TRBJ2-7; 8 bases match TRBD2. The CDR3 totals 14 residues. The V gene's germline CDR1 is SGHTA and CDR2 FQGNSA. The V segment lost 5 bases and the J segment 3 bases; nucleotides outside the gene matches: 6. The CDR3 bases are TGTGCCAGCAGCCCCGTAGCGGGAAACTACGAGCAGTACTTC. Protein product: CASSPVAGNYEQYF.

This clone showed up just once. The chain couples TRBV6-6 to TRBJ2-3; 10 positions match TRBD2. Per the germline V gene, CDR1 is MNHNY and CDR2 is SVGAGI (reference sequence). This CDR3 is built from 13 residues. Trimming cost V 10 bases and J 6 bases; bases outside gene matches: 7. Written as DNA, the CDR3 is TGTGCCACCAAGAGCGGGAGGGGGGATACGCAGTATTTT. This translates into CATKSGRGDTQYF.

This clone was seen more than once but under ten times. V is TRBV19 and J is TRBJ1-1; D gene unclear. The length of the CDR3 is 13 residues. Germline CDR1 LNHDA, CDR2 SQIVND (reference sequence). The V end was cut by 2 bases, the J end by 1 base, with 5 bases between. CDR3 sequence (DNA): TGTGCCAGTAGTATAACTAAGAACACTGAAGCTTTCTTT. As protein: CASSITKNTEAFF. Full variable domain (rest looked up from reference TRBV19 and TRBJ1-1): DGGITQSPKYLFRKEGQNVTLSCEQNLNHDAMYWYRQDPGQGLRLIYYSQIVNDFQKGDIAEGYSVSREKKESFPLTVTSAQKNPTAFYLCASSITKNTEAFFGQGTRLTVV.

This chain links TRBV7-8 with TRBJ1-5; TRBD1 agrees at 8 bases. CDR1 and CDR2 (germline): SGHVS, FQNEAQ. The CDR3 sequence is 16 residues long. V lost 2 bases, J lost 4 bases, and 7 bases stayed unmatched. The CDR3 nucleotides are TGTGCCAGCAGCTTAATGGTCGACAGGGGAAATCAGCCCCAGCATTTT. Residues: CASSLMVDRGNQPQHF.

The chain couples TRBV9 to TRBJ2-7; 8 bases are shared with TRBD2. Unmatched junction bases numbered 7, after V lost 3 bases and J lost 5 bases. The CDR3 extends over 14 amino acids. From germline, CDR1 is SGDLS and CDR2 YYNGEE. CDR3 protein: CASSAGLVTHEQYF. CDR3 in DNA: TGTGCCAGCAGCGCGGGACTAGTTACACACGAGCAGTACTTC. Together with reference TRBV9 and TRBJ2-7, the CDR3 gives the full variable domain: DSGVTQTPKHLITATGQRVTLRCSPRSGDLSVYWYQQSLDQGLQFLIQYYNGEERAKGNILERFSAQQFPDLHSELNLSSLELGDSALYFCASSAGLVTHEQYFGPGTRLTVT.

This clone was seen only once. DNA of the CDR3: TGTGCCAGCAGTCCAGGACAGGGGGCGGTTAACTATGGCTACACCTTC. It is translated as CASSPGQGAVNYGYTF. V and J are TRBV28 and TRBJ1-2; 11 bases line up with TRBD1. CDR3 length: 16 amino acids. Germline V gene data show CDR1 as MDHEN and CDR2 as SYDVKM. The V gene end was trimmed by 5 bases and the J gene end by 1 base; junction bases not matched to a gene: 6.

The rearrangement links TRBV15 to TRBJ1-1, with 9 nucleotides matching TRBD1. J lost 2 bases, V lost 6 bases, and 4 bases had no gene match. CDR1 LNHNV and CDR2 YYDKDF come from the germline V gene (reference sequence). The CDR3 runs 14 residues. As DNA, the CDR3 is TGTGCCACCAGGAGGGACAGGGCTAACACTGAAGCTTTCTTT. Its translation is CATRRDRANTEAFF.

This clone was seen a handful of times. J is TRBJ1-6 and V is TRBV5-1; TRBD1 matches at 9 bases. V lost 3 bases, J lost 5 bases, and 9 bases stayed unmatched. The CDR3 is 17 amino acids. Germline V gene sequence: CDR1 SGHRS, CDR2 YFSETQ. CDR3 in DNA: TGCGCCAGCAGCTCTGCCCGGACAGGGGTTGATAATTCACCCCTCCACTTT. Protein: CASSSARTGVDNSPLHF.

DNA for the CDR3: TGTGCCAGCAGTGATTTTGTGGGCGGGGACACCGGGGAGCTGTTTTTT. Its translation is CASSDFVGGDTGELFF. The genes are TRBV25-1 and TRBJ2-2, with a tentative D call TRBD2 (6 bases). CDR1 and CDR2 from the germline V gene are MGHDK and SYGVNS. CDR3 size: 16 residues. Trimming took off 3 bases at V and 3 bases at J, with 14 bases between the two ends. Together with reference TRBV25-1 and TRBJ2-2, the CDR3 gives the full variable domain: EADIYQTPRYLVIGTGKKITLECSQTMGHDKMYWYQQDPGMELHLIHYSYGVNSTEKGDLSSESTVSRIRTEHFPLTLESARPSHTSQYLCASSDFVGGDTGELFFGEGSRLTVL.

The rearrangement joins TRBV19 to TRBJ1-3; maybe TRBD1 (5 bases). Trimming took 8 bases from V and 8 from J, leaving 10 bases between them. Germline V lookup: CDR1 LNHDA, CDR2 SQIVND (reference sequence). The CDR3 covers 11 residues. Here the CDR3 DNA reads TGTGCCAGTTCTTTAGGGGACACCATATATTTT. Translation gives CASSLGDTIYF.

V gene TRBV9 combines with J gene TRBJ1-2, with a weak D call TRBD1 (6 bases). The CDR3 sequence is 16 residues long. Germline CDR1 reads SGDLS; CDR2 reads YYNGEE. V was cut by 3 bases and J by 2 bases, with 17 bases left in between. The CDR3 coding sequence is TGTGCCAGCAGCGGAGACCCGACAGGTCCCAACTATGGCTACACCTTC. Encoded protein: CASSGDPTGPNYGYTF. Based on the CDR3 plus reference TRBV9 and TRBJ1-2, the full variable domain is DSGVTQTPKHLITATGQRVTLRCSPRSGDLSVYWYQQSLDQGLQFLIQYYNGEERAKGNILERFSAQQFPDLHSELNLSSLELGDSALYFCASSGDPTGPNYGYTFGSGTRLTVV.

This rearrangement joins TRBV10-1 to TRBJ1-3; D gene uncertain. In germline, CDR1 is WNHNN, CDR2 SYGVQD (reference sequence). The germline V and J ends were trimmed by 6 bases and 4 bases, with 4 bases remaining between them. This CDR3 comprises 11 residues. CDR3 sequence reads: CASRAGNTIYF. The CDR3 DNA sequence: TGCGCCAGCAGAGCCGGAAACACCATATATTTT.

CDR3 region: CASSPTGEGYTF. The CDR3, as DNA: TGTGCCAGCAGTCCGACAGGGGAAGGCTACACCTTC. J is TRBJ1-2 and V is TRBV28, with 8 bases fitting TRBD1. The junction had 4 bases not matched to a gene; V was cut back by 5 bases and J by 8 bases. The CDR3 consists of 12 residues. The germline CDR1 and CDR2 sequences are MDHEN and SYDVKM.

The chain couples TRBV9 to TRBJ2-5; 7 nucleotides align to TRBD1. The CDR3 runs to 16 residues. Germline V gene sequence: CDR1 SGDLS, CDR2 YYNGEE. V lost 4 bases to trimming and J lost 2 bases; unmatched junction nucleotides: 11. The CDR3 reads CASSLTTGQRQETQYF. The CDR3 DNA is TGTGCCAGCAGCCTCACTACGGGACAGAGACAAGAGACCCAGTACTTC.

The chain combines TRBV28 with TRBJ2-2; 8 positions agree with TRBD2. The trim removed 4 bases at V and 2 bases at J, leaving 3 bases unmatched. Germline lookup yields CDR1 MDHEN and CDR2 SYDVKM. The CDR3 is 15 amino acids. This CDR3 is CASSSSGRNTGELFF. DNA for the CDR3: TGTGCCAGCAGTTCCAGCGGGAGAAACACCGGGGAGCTGTTTTTT.

The count of this clone is one. The chain links TRBV20-1 to TRBJ2-7, with D unresolved. The CDR3 runs 11 residues. Germline values: CDR1 DFQATT, CDR2 SNEGSKA (reference sequence). Trimming took 6 bases from V and 6 from J, leaving 12 bases between them. As DNA, the CDR3 is TGCAGTGCCCCTAATCCGCGCGAGCAGTACTTC. Its protein is CSAPNPREQYF.

This clone was recorded once. The chain recombines TRBV5-1 with TRBJ2-7, with 11 nucleotides matching TRBD2. This CDR3 is built from 15 residues. V dropped 0 bases and J dropped 4; count of bases not matched to a gene: 3. CDR1 and CDR2 (germline): SGHRS, YFSETQ. In nucleotides, the CDR3 is TGCGCCAGCAGCTTGGTAGCGGGAGGGGGGTACGAGCAGTACTTC. Translating it yields CASSLVAGGGYEQYF.

The table lists this clone with a count of one. The chain has TRBV30 and TRBJ2-7, with D possibly TRBD1 on 5 matching bases. Germline V gene data show CDR1 as GTSNPN and CDR2 as SVGIG (reference sequence). CDR3 length: 13 residues. The V gene lost 1 base and the J gene lost 8 bases, with 15 bases spanning the gap. In nucleotides, the CDR3 is TGTGCCTGGAGTGGGGCTATGGGGCGTCAGCAGTACTTC. As protein: CAWSGAMGRQQYF.